The source of this TCR beta chain is a study of cytomegalovirus exposure and HLA in healthy donors. Profiling relied on immunoSEQ multiplex PCR, and the TCRdb table lists in-frame clones only, not all of them. The data contain roughly 200,000 clones, roughly four fifths of them singletons. The sequencing input was PBMCs. The clonotype was recovered from a woman younger than 35 in good health and CMV-seropositive.

Written as DNA, the CDR3 is TGTGCCAGCAGTTTTGGGGGGGGGACCTACGAGCAGTACTTC. Its protein product is CASSFGGGTYEQYF. This sequence joins TRBV27 and TRBJ2-7; 7 nucleotides align to TRBD2. V was clipped by 3 bases and J by 2 bases; unmatched bases: 4. The CDR3 spans 14 residues. The germline V gene encodes CDR1 MNHEY and CDR2 SMNVEV (reference sequence).